The 11 T cell receptor beta chains presented below share a single source sample, sequenced in a study of regulatory T cells in long-lasting Graves disease. Time point noted: persistent/refractory GD, antithyroid drugs over 5 years with positive TRAb. PBMCs were the source of the RNA used for TCR sequencing. iRepertoire HTBI primers and Arm-PCR of CDR3 regions built TCR beta libraries. MiXCR was run by TCRdb on the multiplex PCR reads, yielding one entry per CDR3 protein. The sample carries roughly 490,000 distinct CDR3 sequences, less than 25% recorded once. This sample comprised peripheral blood mononuclear cells (PBMCs), obtained when the disease was refractory, from a patient treated with antithyroid drugs. Receptor source: a female donor with Graves disease.

This clonotype was observed a handful of times. This rearrangement joins TRBV6-1 to TRBJ1-2; D is unclear. V was trimmed by 8 bases and J by 4 bases, leaving 17 bases between them. The CDR3 totals 14 residues. Germline CDR1 is MNHNS and CDR2 is SASEGT. CDR3 loop: CASSTDGSFYGYTF. The CDR3 nucleotides read TGTGCCAGCTCCACGGACGGGAGCTTCTATGGCTACACCTTC.

This clonotype appeared many times. The CDR3 nucleotides are TGTGCCAGCAGTTACGGTTCAGGGGGCAATCAGCCCCAGCATTTT. It codes for CASSYGSGGNQPQHF. The chain employs TRBV6-5 and TRBJ1-5; the D gene is possibly TRBD1 (6 bases). This CDR3 is 15 amino acids long. Germline CDR1 is MNHEY and CDR2 is SVGAGI. The V gene lost 2 bases and the J gene lost 2 bases, with 10 bases spanning the gap.

This clonotype appeared many times. This sequence joins TRBV6-1 and TRBJ2-5; D may be TRBD1 (5 bases). This CDR3 has 15 amino acids. In germline, CDR1 is MNHNS, CDR2 SASEGT. Trimming removed 5 bases from V and 1 base from J, with 14 bases in between. CDR3 loop: CASSLSFDSQETQYF. CDR3 DNA: TGTGCCAGCAGTCTATCTTTCGACAGCCAAGAGACCCAGTACTTC.

This clonotype was counted many times. This chain uses TRBV28 with TRBJ1-1, with 8 bases aligning to TRBD1. CDR3 length equals 13 residues. With V trimmed by 5 bases and J by 3 bases, 2 bases remained unmatched. Germline-derived CDR1 and CDR2 are MDHEN and SYDVKM. DNA for the CDR3: TGTGCCAGCAGTGTGGACAGGGACACTGAAGCTTTCTTT. Translation: CASSVDRDTEAFF.

There are a few counts of this clonotype. Since a much larger clone is just one base distant, this may be a read error. The chain uses TRBV6-1 and TRBJ2-7; D unresolved. Per the germline V gene, CDR1 is MNHNS and CDR2 is SASEGT. The CDR3 contains 15 residues. V was clipped by 9 bases and J by 5 bases, with 23 bases between them. CDR3 nucleotide sequence: TGTGCCAGTGGCTTGCTGTCACACTCTTCCCACGAGCAGTACTTC. It is translated as CASGLLSHSSHEQYF.

This clonotype has at least ten counts. This sequence joins TRBV28 and TRBJ1-4, with 7 bases matching TRBD1. Germline CDR1 MDHEN, CDR2 SYDVKM. This CDR3 has 14 amino acids. V was clipped by 3 bases and J by 8 bases; unmatched bases: 6. CDR3 coding DNA: TGTGCCAGCAGTTTTTCCGGGACAGTAGAAAAACTGTTTTTT. Residues: CASSFSGTVEKLFF.

Only a few counts were recorded for this clonotype. The V gene is TRBV6-9, the J gene TRBJ1-1; 9 bases agree with TRBD1. V dropped 3 bases and J dropped 3; count of bases not matched to a gene: 5. The length of the CDR3 is 15 residues. In germline, CDR1 is MNHGY, CDR2 SVAAGI. The CDR3 sequence is CASSYTGGAHTEAFF. The DNA of the CDR3 is TGTGCCAGCAGTTACACAGGGGGCGCGCACACTGAAGCTTTCTTT.

In its sample, this clonotype was seen many times. J is TRBJ2-7 and V is TRBV6-1; TRBD2 matches at 8 bases. The CDR3 sequence is 15 residues long. Germline values: CDR1 MNHNS, CDR2 SASEGT. The J segment lost 0 bases and the V segment lost 7 bases, leaving 8 bases of the junction unmatched. The DNA of the CDR3 is TGTGCCAGCAAAGAAGGGGGGACTAGCTCCTACGAGCAGTACTTC. Amino acid sequence: CASKEGGTSSYEQYF.

The V and J genes are TRBV28 and TRBJ2-7; 7 bases match TRBD1. Trimming removed 6 bases from V and 2 bases from J; junction bases left unmatched: 7. The CDR3 contains 14 residues. The germline V gene has CDR1 MDHEN and CDR2 SYDVKM. The CDR3 loop reads CASRISRGTYEQYF. In DNA, the CDR3 is TGTGCCAGCAGAATTAGCAGGGGGACCTACGAGCAGTACTTC.

This clonotype was counted many times. J is TRBJ2-7 and V is TRBV27; possibly TRBD1 or TRBD2 for D (6 bases each). V gave up 8 bases and J gave up 2 bases, with 22 bases separating them. Looked up from germline, CDR1 is MNHEY and CDR2 is SMNVEV (reference sequence). This CDR3 is 16 amino acids long. The CDR3 DNA is TGTGCCAGCGGGGGGAGATGGGGGGCGAATACCTACGAGCAGTACTTC. It translates to CASGGRWGANTYEQYF.

Of note for this clonotype: In this CDR3 the conserved last residue, phenylalanine or tryptophan, is missing, so a read error is likely. This chain links TRBV11-2 with TRBJ1-1, with D possibly TRBD1 on 5 matching bases. The CDR3 is made up of 16 amino acids. Deletions cut 2 bases from V and 3 bases from J, with 16 bases between. Per the germline V gene, CDR1 is SGHAT and CDR2 is FQNNGV. This chain's CDR3 is CASSLLGDWRDTEAFS. The CDR3 DNA is TGTGCCAGCAGCTTATTAGGGGACTGGCGGGACACTGAAGCTTTCTCT.